This T cell receptor beta chain comes out of a study of CD8 T cells in Susac syndrome. Random hexamers were used to reverse transcribe the RNA input (about 0.5 to 1 ug). TCR beta CDR3 was amplified by immunoSEQ multiplex PCR. This amplification extended across 54 Vbeta and 13 Jbeta segments. TCRdb recomputed calls from the immunoSEQ multiplex PCR reads with MiXCR, one row per CDR3 protein. The table includes about 250,000 distinct CDR3 sequences, 85% to 95% detected once. The germline V and J ends were trimmed by 1 base and 5 bases, with 10 bases remaining between them. CDR1 is SQVTM, CDR2 ANQGSEA, per germline. The length of the CDR3 is 13 residues.

The TCR originated in a human donor with multiple sclerosis. Sequencing was carried out using CD4+ T cells from PBMCs. This chain connects TRBV29-1 to TRBJ2-3; D ambiguous. CDR3 sequence: CSVEGSSGDTQYF. CDR3 DNA: TGCAGCGTTGAAGGGTCGTCGGGAGATACGCAGTATTTT.